Listed here are 14 T cell receptor beta chains from one sample, sequenced in a study of T-cell reconstitution after alpha-beta-depleted transplantation in children. Construction of the TCRbeta library involved unique molecular identifiers. In TCRdb, the PCR reads were re-called with MiXCR into one record per CDR3 protein. The sample records about 540,000 distinct CDR3 sequences, approximately 20% being singletons. The sample consisted of PBMCs from the stem cell graft donor, taken from the stem cell graft. These receptors were collected from a human donor who donated a stem cell graft to a child with acute lymphoblastic leukemia.

The chain is built from TRBV29-1 and TRBJ2-3, with 7 bases identical to TRBD2. Trimming cost V 3 bases and J 2 bases; bases outside gene matches: 5. CDR3 length: 14 amino acids. Germline values: CDR1 SQVTM, CDR2 ANQGSEA. This chain's CDR3 is CSVDASGSTDTQYF. Here the CDR3 DNA reads TGCAGCGTTGATGCTAGCGGTTCCACAGATACGCAGTATTTT.

This clonotype has just a few counts. The chain is built from TRBV2 and TRBJ2-7; the match to TRBD1 covers 7 bases. Germline V gene sequence: CDR1 SNHLY, CDR2 FYNNEI. There are 13 residues in the CDR3. V was clipped by 6 bases and J by 1 base; unmatched bases: 3. The CDR3 here is CASSDRVSYEQYF. The CDR3 DNA follows: TGTGCCAGCAGCGACAGGGTTTCCTACGAGCAGTACTTC.

This clonotype was counted a few times. The V gene is TRBV4-2, the J gene TRBJ2-1; D remains ambiguous. The length of the CDR3 is 15 residues. The V and J ends lost 0 bases and 2 bases respectively, with 8 bases between them. CDR1 and CDR2 (germline): LGHNA, YNFKEQ. In DNA form, the CDR3 reads TGTGCCAGCAGCCAAGATGGCTCTGCCTACAATGAGCAGTTCTTC. It is translated as CASSQDGSAYNEQFF.

The chain carries TRBV25-1 and TRBJ2-7; no clear D. Trimming took off 0 bases at V and 0 bases at J, with 6 bases between the two ends. Germline CDR1 and CDR2: MGHDK and SYGVNS. CDR3 length: 14 residues. The CDR3 protein is CASSEYDSSYEQYF. The DNA for the CDR3 is TGTGCCAGCAGTGAATATGACTCCTCCTACGAGCAGTACTTC.

This chain uses TRBV5-1 with TRBJ2-4, with 7 bases identical to TRBD2. Trimming cost V 0 bases and J 3 bases; bases outside gene matches: 9. Germline V gene sequence: CDR1 SGHRS, CDR2 YFSETQ. This CDR3 has 17 amino acids. The CDR3 region has the DNA TGCGCCAGCAGCTTGGGGGGCACAGCTAGCGGCAAAAACATTCAGTACTTC. It translates to CASSLGGTASGKNIQYF.

The CDR3 DNA follows: TGCAGCGGGGTAGGGGACGAGGCCACTGAAGCTTTCTTT. Translation: CSGVGDEATEAFF. The J gene is TRBJ1-1, the V gene TRBV29-1, with D possibly TRBD1 on 5 matching bases. Germline CDR1 and CDR2: SQVTM and ANQGSEA. The V gene lost 7 bases and the J gene lost 4 bases, with 16 bases spanning the gap. The CDR3 is 13 amino acids.

There are a few counts of this clonotype. V usage is TRBV20-1 and J usage is TRBJ2-1, with TRBD2 matching over 11 bases. V lost 3 bases to trimming and J lost 6 bases; unmatched junction nucleotides: 10. CDR3 length: 16 residues. Germline V gene sequence: CDR1 DFQATT, CDR2 SNEGSKA (reference sequence). The CDR3 DNA is TGCAGTGCTAGCCGCAAAAGACTAGCGGGGCCCAATGAGCAGTTCTTC. This gives the protein CSASRKRLAGPNEQFF.

This chain uses TRBV6-2 or TRBV6-3 with TRBJ2-7; TRBD2 might be the D (6 bases). From germline, CDR1 is MNHEY and CDR2 SVGEGT. The CDR3 runs 15 residues. Trimming stripped 3 bases from V and 0 bases from J, with 12 bases between. The CDR3 nucleotides read TGTGCCAGCAGTTATTCCAGGCGGGGCTCCTACGAGCAGTACTTC. Its translation is CASSYSRRGSYEQYF.

This clonotype was found a few times. The chain links TRBV12-3 or TRBV12-4 to TRBJ2-7; D may be TRBD2 (5 bases). CDR3 length: 14 amino acids. V lost 3 bases and J lost 3, with 12 bases in between. This CDR3 reads CASSFVLGGYEQYF. CDR3 sequence (DNA): TGTGCCAGCAGTTTTGTACTAGGAGGCTACGAGCAGTACTTC.

This clonotype was seen a handful of times. The gene calls are TRBV7-9 and TRBJ1-2; no clear D gene. The V gene's germline CDR1 is SEHNR and CDR2 FQNEAQ (reference sequence). V lost 5 bases to trimming and J lost 0 bases, with 10 bases between them. The CDR3 totals 14 residues. CDR3 in DNA: TGTGCCAGCAGCCCCCCCACAGCTAACTATGGCTACACCTTC. Amino acids: CASSPPTANYGYTF.

This clonotype was detected only a few times. The rearrangement links TRBV4-2 to TRBJ1-2; a possible D gene is TRBD1 (5 bases). The CDR3 covers 20 residues. The V gene's germline CDR1 is LGHNA and CDR2 YNFKEQ. Trimming pared 0 bases from V and 12 bases from J, leaving 35 bases between. The CDR3 loop reads CASSQDPQKIPLVYAGYHTF. CDR3 bases: TGTGCCAGCAGCCAAGACCCCCAGAAGATACCCTTAGTTTATGCAGGGTACCACACCTTC.

The genes are TRBV15 and TRBJ2-1; D not certain. V gave up 1 base and J gave up 9 bases, with 7 bases separating them. In germline, CDR1 is LNHNV, CDR2 YYDKDF (reference sequence). This CDR3 has 12 amino acids. The CDR3 loop is CATSRANGEQFF. CDR3 DNA sequence: TGTGCCACCAGCAGAGCGAACGGTGAGCAGTTCTTC.

This clonotype was detected a few times. V usage is TRBV5-1 and J usage is TRBJ2-1, with a weak D call TRBD2 (5 bases). V lost 4 bases, J lost 4 bases, and 12 bases lay in between. CDR3 length: 14 residues. CDR1 is SGHRS, CDR2 YFSETQ, per germline. In DNA form, the CDR3 reads TGCGCCAGCAGCCCGGACTGGCAATACAATGAGCAGTTCTTC. Translation: CASSPDWQYNEQFF.

The gene calls are TRBV20-1 and TRBJ2-7; TRBD2 matches at 9 bases. J lost 5 bases, V lost 1 base, and 6 bases had no gene match. Germline loops: CDR1 DFQATT, CDR2 SNEGSKA (reference sequence). The CDR3 runs to 14 residues. This CDR3 reads CSARAREGLNEQYF. CDR3 nucleotide sequence: TGCAGTGCTAGAGCGCGGGAGGGCCTCAACGAGCAGTACTTC.